The clone carrying this T cell receptor beta chain appeared a few times. Deletions cut 1 base from V and 9 bases from J, with 10 bases between. The CDR3 runs 13 residues. Germline values: CDR1 SGHTA, CDR2 FQGTGA. This entry is derived from a study of T cells in Graves' hyperthyroidism and ophthalmopathy. Background on the study: Peripheral blood was taken when the disease was first diagnosed, before any treatment began.

Exclusions: uncontrolled infection, other autoimmune disease, pregnancy, lactation. Used for diagnoses were clinical symptoms, serum thyroxine and TRAb, thyroid ultrasound and orbital computed tomography. The blood specimen was taken at initial hyperthyroidism diagnosis, before any ophthalmopathy symptoms. TCR beta CDR3 regions were amplified from RNA transcripts. A set of HTBI primers served as the primers for a first-round RT-PCR of the TCR CDR3. TCRdb redid the calling of the multiplex PCR reads with MiXCR, one entry per CDR3 protein. This table has about 35,000 distinct CDR3 sequences, around 50% appearing once.

The sequencing input was blood. The origin of this receptor is a woman aged 50 to 60 with Graves' hyperthyroidism that later progressed to Graves' ophthalmopathy. The J gene is TRBJ2-1, the V gene TRBV7-3; TRBD1 is a possible D gene (5 bases). In nucleotides, the CDR3 is TGTGCCAGCAGCTTAAATCCAGGGCGTGAGCAGTTCTTC. Its protein product is CASSLNPGREQFF. The variable domain in full, with the rest retrieved from reference TRBV7-3 and TRBJ2-1, is GAGVSQTPSNKVTEKGKYVELRCDPISGHTALYWYRQSLGQGPEFLIYFQGTGAADDSGLPNDRFFAVRPEGSVSTLKIQRTERGDSAVYLCASSLNPGREQFFGPGTRLTVL.